These 25 T cell receptor beta chains originate from one sample sequenced in a study of T cells after yellow fever vaccination. TCRdb reanalysed the 5' RACE reads using MiXCR and keeps one entry per CDR3 protein. The sample gives some 320,000 distinct CDR3 sequences, 7.5% to 9% of which show up once; 18% is in the top ten. Specimen: PBMCs, collected on the day of the first yellow fever vaccination. These receptors all come from a man between 18 and 35 years old who received the YFV17D yellow fever vaccine.

This clonotype came up a few times. J is TRBJ2-2 and V is TRBV10-1, with a possible D match to TRBD1 (6 bases). Germline CDR1 WNHNN, CDR2 SYGVQD (reference sequence). Between the trimmed V and J ends, which lost 2 bases and 0 bases, there was a span of 10 bases. The CDR3 has 16 amino acids. The CDR3 DNA is TGCGCCAGCAGTGAGGGGACAACAACGAACACCGGGGAGCTGTTTTTT. Protein sequence: CASSEGTTTNTGELFF.

This clonotype was seen repeatedly, ten times or more. This chain connects TRBV12-3 or TRBV12-4 to TRBJ2-7; 8 nucleotides line up with TRBD1. The CDR3 runs 15 residues. Trimming removed 4 bases from V and 3 bases from J; junction bases left unmatched: 8. CDR3 sequence reads: CASSSSGTGGYEQYF. CDR3 DNA sequence: TGTGCCAGCAGTTCCTCCGGGACAGGAGGCTACGAGCAGTACTTC.

This clonotype was detected only a few times. The CDR3 loop reads CASNLKRDRGSEQFF. The CDR3 DNA follows: TGTGCCAGCAACCTGAAAAGGGACAGGGGATCTGAGCAGTTCTTC. V usage is TRBV2 and J usage is TRBJ2-1, with 10 bases that match TRBD1. The germline V gene encodes CDR1 SNHLY and CDR2 FYNNEI. The ends lost 7 bases at V and 9 bases at J; junction bases unmatched: 12. The CDR3 loop spans 15 amino acids.

The chain links TRBV12-3 or TRBV12-4 to TRBJ2-2, with D maybe TRBD2 (6 bases). The length of the CDR3 is 15 residues. Trimming took off 4 bases at V and 3 bases at J, with 12 bases between the two ends. CDR3 in amino acids: CASSSRDSDTGELFF. CDR3 nucleotides: TGTGCCAGCAGTTCCCGGGACTCCGACACCGGGGAGCTGTTTTTT.

The rearrangement joins TRBV28 to TRBJ2-5, with D perhaps matching TRBD2 (6 bases). The V end was cut by 8 bases, the J end by 2 bases, with 12 bases between. Germline CDR1 reads MDHEN; CDR2 reads SYDVKM. This CDR3 contains 13 residues. As DNA, the CDR3 is TGTGCCAGCCATTCCGGGACTCAAGAGACCCAGTACTTC. Protein: CASHSGTQETQYF.

This clonotype came up a few times. V and J are TRBV20-1 and TRBJ2-7; 7 bases fit TRBD1. The CDR3 covers 13 residues. Germline V CDR1 and CDR2: DFQATT, SNEGSKA (reference sequence). V lost 5 bases to trimming and J lost 3 bases; unmatched junction nucleotides: 7. The CDR3 here is CSAQPRDSYEQYF. The CDR3 DNA reads as TGCAGTGCTCAGCCCCGGGACAGCTACGAGCAGTACTTC.

The sample holds many counts of this clonotype. CDR3 protein: CASSQDGGYGYTF. The CDR3 nucleotides are TGTGCCAGCAGTCAAGACGGGGGGTATGGCTACACCTTC. The gene calls are TRBV6-1 and TRBJ1-2, with D possibly TRBD1 on 5 matching bases. The length of the CDR3 is 13 residues. Per germline, CDR1 MNHNS and CDR2 SASEGT. V gave up 5 bases and J gave up 5 bases, with 12 bases separating them.

In this sample, this clonotype turned up once. A single base separates this from a much larger clone, so it may be a read error. The J gene is TRBJ1-5, the V gene TRBV23-1; no reliable D call. TRBV23-1 carries the ORF label, with uncertain function. This CDR3 spans 15 amino acids. V lost 0 bases and J 3 bases, leaving 9 bases between the germline ends. The CDR3 DNA reads as TGCGCCAGCAGTCAATCGCGATATATCAATCAGCCCCAGCATTTT. This encodes CASSQSRYINQPQHF.

In this sample, this clonotype turned up a few times. The chain employs TRBV11-2 and TRBJ2-5; 8 positions match TRBD1. J lost 0 bases, V lost 5 bases, and 5 bases had no gene match. This CDR3 is built from 15 residues. Germline CDR1 is SGHAT and CDR2 is FQNNGV. The CDR3 region is CASSRQGWYQETQYF. As DNA, the CDR3 is TGTGCCAGCAGCCGACAGGGGTGGTACCAAGAGACCCAGTACTTC.

This clonotype showed up just a few times. This chain uses TRBV13 with TRBJ2-3; 12 bases fit TRBD2. The J segment lost 6 bases and the V segment lost 7 bases, leaving 8 bases of the junction unmatched. CDR1 is PRHDT, CDR2 FYEKMQ, per germline (reference sequence). This CDR3 has 15 residues. The CDR3 is CASTETSGGRDTQYF. The CDR3 DNA reads as TGTGCCAGCACCGAGACTAGCGGGGGCAGGGATACGCAGTATTTT. Together with reference TRBV13 and TRBJ2-3, the CDR3 gives the full variable domain: AAGVIQSPRHLIKEKRETATLKCYPIPRHDTVYWYQQGPGQDPQFLISFYEKMQSDKGSIPDRFSAQQFSDYHSELNMSSLELGDSALYFCASTETSGGRDTQYFGPGTRLTVL.

This clonotype was recorded a few times. The rearrangement joins TRBV5-1 to TRBJ2-3; D gene unclear. Germline V gene data show CDR1 as SGHRS and CDR2 as YFSETQ. Trimming left V 4 bases short and J 2 bases short, with 5 bases between. The CDR3 contains 12 residues. CDR3 protein: CASSITTDTQYF. CDR3 DNA sequence: TGCGCCAGCAGCATCACCACAGATACGCAGTATTTT.

This clonotype was counted a few times. This chain connects TRBV5-1 to TRBJ2-7, with a weak D call TRBD1 (6 bases). The CDR3 extends over 13 amino acids. Germline V lookup: CDR1 SGHRS, CDR2 YFSETQ. The V end was cut by 1 base, the J end by 3 bases, with 8 bases between. CDR3 nucleotides: TGCGCCAGCAGCTTGATGACAGGCTACGAGCAGTACTTC. Its protein is CASSLMTGYEQYF. Looking up the rest from reference TRBV5-1 and TRBJ2-7 gives the full variable domain: KAGVTQTPRYLIKTRGQQVTLSCSPISGHRSVSWYQQTPGQGLQFLFEYFSETQRNKGNFPGRFSGRQFSNSRSEMNVSTLELGDSALYLCASSLMTGYEQYFGPGTRLTVT.

This clonotype was recorded a few times. The genes are TRBV29-1 and TRBJ2-7; perhaps TRBD1 as D (6 bases). The CDR3 loop spans 12 amino acids. Deletions cut 7 bases from V and 3 bases from J, with 13 bases between. CDR1 SQVTM and CDR2 ANQGSEA come from the germline V gene. Written as DNA, the CDR3 is TGCAGCGCACAGACAGGAGTCTACGAGCAGTACTTC. As protein: CSAQTGVYEQYF.

There are many counts of this clonotype. This chain uses TRBV18 with TRBJ1-6; unclear D gene. V lost 0 bases and J 7 bases, leaving 10 bases between the germline ends. This CDR3 is built from 15 residues. Germline V gene data show CDR1 as KGHSH and CDR2 as LQKENI. In DNA form, the CDR3 reads TGTGCCAGCTCACCACCGATGACGCGAAATTCACCCCTCCACTTT. It codes for CASSPPMTRNSPLHF.

In this sample, this clonotype turned up a few times. V gene TRBV6-1 combines with J gene TRBJ2-7; TRBD1 might be the D (6 bases). V was clipped by 5 bases and J by 5 bases, with 13 bases between them. Germline lookup yields CDR1 MNHNS and CDR2 SASEGT. The CDR3 loop spans 13 amino acids. CDR3 nucleotides: TGTGCCAGCAGTCTAACAGGGCCACACGAGCAGTACGTC. Amino acid sequence: CASSLTGPHEQYV.

There are a few counts of this clonotype. This sequence joins TRBV6-5 and TRBJ1-4; D not certain. The ends were cut back, 5 bases at V and 7 bases at J, with 5 bases in the middle. CDR1 MNHEY and CDR2 SVGAGI come from the germline V gene. This CDR3 comprises 11 residues. The DNA of the CDR3 is TGTGCCAGCAGTAATCTTGAAAAACTGTTTTTT. This sequence encodes CASSNLEKLFF.

In its sample, this clonotype was seen many times. The chain uses TRBV15 and TRBJ1-5; a weak D match, TRBD1 (5 bases). The V and J ends lost 0 bases and 4 bases respectively, with 10 bases between them. The germline CDR1 and CDR2 sequences are LNHNV and YYDKDF (reference sequence). This CDR3 contains 15 residues. The CDR3: CATSRDLGGNQPQHF. The CDR3 DNA follows: TGTGCCACCAGCAGAGATTTGGGGGGAAATCAGCCCCAGCATTTT.

There are a few counts of this clonotype. The chain combines TRBV9 with TRBJ2-1; 10 bases are a match to TRBD2. Trimming took 3 bases from V and 4 from J; bases not matched to a gene: 7. Germline V gene lookup returns CDR1 SGDLS and CDR2 YYNGEE. The length of the CDR3 is 16 residues. The chain's CDR3 is CASSAHSGGLYNEQFF. CDR3 nucleotides: TGTGCCAGCAGCGCCCATAGCGGGGGGCTTTACAATGAGCAGTTCTTC.

At least ten counts were recorded for this clonotype. The chain carries TRBV15 and TRBJ1-4; D gene uncertain. In germline, CDR1 is LNHNV, CDR2 YYDKDF (reference sequence). This CDR3 has 13 residues. Trimming removed 1 base from V and 7 bases from J, with 7 bases in between. The CDR3 reads CATSRGGSEKLFF. CDR3 coding DNA: TGTGCCACCAGCAGAGGAGGGTCTGAAAAACTGTTTTTT.

The chain joins TRBV14 to TRBJ2-7; 7 bases are a match to TRBD1. This CDR3 has 14 amino acids. Germline loops: CDR1 SGHDN, CDR2 FVKESK. V gave up 5 bases and J gave up 10 bases; unmatched junction bases: 14. CDR3: CASSFAGGQLVQYF. CDR3 coding DNA: TGTGCCAGCAGCTTTGCTGGGGGACAGCTAGTCCAGTACTTC.

This clonotype was counted only a few times. The chain recombines TRBV4-3 with TRBJ1-6; 9 positions agree with TRBD1. This CDR3 is built from 20 residues. V was clipped by 0 bases and J by 0 bases; unmatched bases: 9. Germline CDR1 reads LGHNA; CDR2 reads YSLEER. The chain's CDR3 is CASSQDRVGQGSSYNSPLHF. The CDR3 coding sequence is TGCGCCAGCAGCCAAGATCGGGTCGGACAGGGGAGCTCCTATAATTCACCCCTCCACTTT.

The chain joins TRBV12-3 or TRBV12-4 to TRBJ2-1; TRBD1 is a possible D gene (5 bases). Trimming stripped 2 bases from V and 0 bases from J, with 8 bases between. The CDR3 runs to 15 residues. CDR3 sequence (DNA): TGTGCCAGCAGTTTAAGGGGTCGCTCCTACAATGAGCAGTTCTTC. Its translation: CASSLRGRSYNEQFF.

This clonotype was observed a few times. The V gene is TRBV6-1, the J gene TRBJ2-5; 8 bases align to TRBD1. The V gene's germline CDR1 is MNHNS and CDR2 SASEGT. After removal of 6 bases from V and 6 bases from J, the junction contained 12 bases not matched to a gene. The CDR3 runs to 15 residues. In DNA form, the CDR3 reads TGTGCCAGCAGCCGCCAAGGGACAGGCATTAAGACCCAGTACTTC. Translation gives CASSRQGTGIKTQYF.

J is TRBJ1-1 and V is TRBV30; no firm D call. CDR1 GTSNPN and CDR2 SVGIG come from the germline V gene (reference sequence). The CDR3 is 11 residues long. The V gene lost 7 bases and the J gene lost 0 bases, with 6 bases spanning the gap. The CDR3 DNA reads as TGTGCCTCCGAACTGAACACTGAAGCTTTCTTT. It codes for CASELNTEAFF.

At least ten counts were recorded for this clonotype. V gene TRBV4-2 combines with J gene TRBJ2-4, with 9 bases matching TRBD2. There are 15 residues in the CDR3. Germline V gene lookup returns CDR1 LGHNA and CDR2 YNFKEQ. The V gene end was trimmed by 4 bases and the J gene end by 0 bases; junction bases not matched to a gene: 1. The DNA of the CDR3 is TGTGCCAGCAGCCTAGCGGGGGAAGCCAAAAACATTCAGTACTTC. Translating it yields CASSLAGEAKNIQYF.